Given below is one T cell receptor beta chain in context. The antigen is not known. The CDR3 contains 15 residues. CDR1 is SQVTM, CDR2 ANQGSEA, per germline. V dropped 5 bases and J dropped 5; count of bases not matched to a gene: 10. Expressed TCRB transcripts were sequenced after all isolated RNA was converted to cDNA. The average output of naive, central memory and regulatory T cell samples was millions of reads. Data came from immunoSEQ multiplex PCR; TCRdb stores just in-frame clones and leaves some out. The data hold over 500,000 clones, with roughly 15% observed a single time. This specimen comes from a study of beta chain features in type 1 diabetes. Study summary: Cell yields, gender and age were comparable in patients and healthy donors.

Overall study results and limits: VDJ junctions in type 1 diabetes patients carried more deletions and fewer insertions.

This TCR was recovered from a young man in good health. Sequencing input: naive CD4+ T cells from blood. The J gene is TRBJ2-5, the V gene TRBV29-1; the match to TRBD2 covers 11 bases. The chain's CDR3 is CSVMPRTSGSETQYF. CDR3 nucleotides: TGCAGCGTTATGCCTCGGACTAGCGGGTCGGAGACCCAGTACTTC.